One and the same sample provided the 7 T cell receptor beta chains below, sequenced in a study of blood T cell repertoires in COVID-19. The data were produced by immunoSEQ multiplex PCR, yet TCRdb's version contains in-frame clones alone and is incomplete. The data hold about 210,000 clones, with less than 90% observed a single time. The sample was peripheral blood. Receptor source: a woman aged 80 or over with COVID-19, enrolled during active disease.

The chain carries TRBV14 and TRBJ1-2; tentatively, D is TRBD1 (6 bases). CDR3 length: 17 residues. The V end lost 3 bases, the J end lost 5 bases, and 22 bases lay between the germline ends. Germline CDR1 is SGHDN and CDR2 is FVKESK. In nucleotides, the CDR3 is TGTGCCAGCAGCCAGGGACAACTTGGGCAACCGTGGTATGGCTACACCTTC. Translated: CASSQGQLGQPWYGYTF.

The chain links TRBV5-4 to TRBJ1-6, with D possibly matching TRBD1 (6 bases). Germline CDR1 is SGHNT and CDR2 is YYREEE (reference sequence). V shed 0 bases and J shed 3 bases, with 13 bases lying between them. The CDR3 contains 17 residues. The CDR3 region is CASSLVRGQLYNSPLHF. The CDR3 DNA is TGTGCCAGCAGCTTGGTTCGGGGACAACTCTATAATTCACCCCTCCACTTT.

The chain recombines TRBV2 with TRBJ1-2; D is undetermined. The CDR3 extends over 13 amino acids. The V end lost 4 bases, the J end lost 8 bases, and 14 bases lay between the germline ends. Germline loops: CDR1 SNHLY, CDR2 FYNNEI. The CDR3 reads CASSALSARGYTF. The CDR3 DNA follows: TGTGCCAGCAGTGCTCTGAGCGCGCGAGGCTACACCTTC.

The rearrangement uses TRBV29-1 and TRBJ2-5; TRBD1 aligns across 8 bases. The germline V gene encodes CDR1 SQVTM and CDR2 ANQGSEA. The V segment lost 6 bases and the J segment 3 bases; nucleotides outside the gene matches: 9. The CDR3 totals 14 residues. CDR3 DNA sequence: TGCAGCGTCCGGCGCTCAGGGGGCGAAGAGACCCAGTACTTC. Protein: CSVRRSGGEETQYF.

This chain connects TRBV6-1 to TRBJ2-7, with D possibly TRBD2 on 7 matching bases. Trimming took off 1 base at V and 3 bases at J, with 13 bases between the two ends. The CDR3 totals 15 residues. Germline lookup yields CDR1 MNHNS and CDR2 SASEGT. This CDR3 is CASSEVTGGHYEQYF. The CDR3, as DNA: TGTGCCAGCAGTGAAGTAACGGGGGGCCACTACGAGCAGTACTTC.

The chain uses TRBV19 and TRBJ1-5; no clear D gene. With 9 bases removed from V and 4 bases from J, the gap between germline ends came to 19 bases. The CDR3 covers 15 residues. Germline CDR1 LNHDA, CDR2 SQIVND (reference sequence). The CDR3 bases are TGTGCCAGCCTCTTGACAAACGCTCGGAATCAGCCCCAGCATTTT. Its translation is CASLLTNARNQPQHF.

The V gene is TRBV4-2, the J gene TRBJ2-7; perhaps TRBD1 as D (6 bases). Germline V CDR1 and CDR2: LGHNA, YNFKEQ. The CDR3 extends over 14 amino acids. Trimming removed 1 base from V and 6 bases from J, with 13 bases in between. CDR3 region: CASSQAGQIGEQYF. The CDR3 DNA follows: TGTGCCAGCAGCCAAGCCGGACAGATCGGCGAGCAGTACTTC.